A single sample gave rise to the 21 T cell receptor beta chains below, sequenced in a study of CD8 T cells in Susac syndrome. RNA totalling roughly 0.5 to 1 ug underwent reverse transcription with random hexamers. MiXCR, run by TCRdb on the immunoSEQ multiplex PCR reads, gives a single entry per CDR3 protein. This table has roughly 200,000 distinct CDR3 sequences, about 95% appearing once. Sample: CD4+ T cells from PBMCs. The receptors here all came from a human donor with Susac syndrome.

The DNA of the CDR3 is TGCAGTGCTAGGGGGCCGAGTAGCACAGATACGCAGTATTTT. Its protein is CSARGPSSTDTQYF. The rearrangement joins TRBV20-1 to TRBJ2-3, with a possible D match to TRBD1 (5 bases). This CDR3 has 14 residues. The ends were cut back, 3 bases at V and 0 bases at J, with 10 bases in the middle. The germline V gene has CDR1 DFQATT and CDR2 SNEGSKA (reference sequence).

This clonotype has only one observation. This sequence joins TRBV6-1 and TRBJ1-2, with D possibly TRBD1 on 6 matching bases. The CDR3 runs to 16 residues. V shed 8 bases and J shed 5 bases, with 24 bases lying between them. CDR1 is MNHNS, CDR2 SASEGT, per germline. CDR3 sequence: CASGRSNRAIWYGYTF. For the CDR3, the DNA is TGTGCCAGCGGCAGGTCTAACAGGGCCATTTGGTATGGCTACACCTTC.

The V gene is TRBV29-1, the J gene TRBJ2-7; TRBD1 is a possible D gene (5 bases). This CDR3 contains 14 residues. The ends were cut back, 6 bases at V and 0 bases at J, with 15 bases in the middle. The germline V gene encodes CDR1 SQVTM and CDR2 ANQGSEA. The CDR3 bases are TGCAGCGTCGCCAGGACAAGTGACTCCTACGAGCAGTACTTC. The encoded protein is CSVARTSDSYEQYF.

The chain carries TRBV20-1 and TRBJ2-7; the D is unclear. Germline CDR1 is DFQATT and CDR2 is SNEGSKA (reference sequence). The CDR3 sequence is 14 residues long. Trimming cost V 4 bases and J 3 bases, with 16 bases left between them. CDR3 sequence: CSATDARTYYEQYF. The CDR3 DNA sequence: TGCAGTGCTACTGACGCCAGAACTTACTACGAGCAGTACTTC.

This clonotype was picked up a small number of times. The genes are TRBV15 and TRBJ2-5, with 12 bases identical to TRBD2. This CDR3 is built from 16 residues. The junction had 4 bases not matched to a gene; V was cut back by 0 bases and J by 5 bases. CDR1 LNHNV and CDR2 YYDKDF come from the germline V gene (reference sequence). The CDR3 here is CATSRDLAGGHETQYF. CDR3 coding DNA: TGTGCCACCAGCAGAGATCTAGCGGGAGGGCACGAGACCCAGTACTTC. Drawing the rest from reference TRBV15 and TRBJ2-5, the complete variable domain is DAMVIQNPRYQVTQFGKPVTLSCSQTLNHNVMYWYQQKSSQAPKLLFHYYDKDFNNEADTPDNFQSRRPNTSFCFLDIRSPGLGDTAMYLCATSRDLAGGHETQYFGPGTRLLVL.

The chain uses TRBV11-2 and TRBJ1-3; D is unclear. The CDR3 is 12 amino acids. V was cut by 3 bases and J by 4 bases, with 4 bases left in between. The V gene's germline CDR1 is SGHAT and CDR2 FQNNGV. The CDR3 region is CASSFGGNTIYF. CDR3 nucleotide sequence: TGTGCCAGCAGCTTCGGAGGAAACACCATATATTTT.

The V call is TRBV19, the J call TRBJ1-5; D is unresolved. The CDR3 runs 14 residues. Per the germline V gene, CDR1 is LNHDA and CDR2 is SQIVND (reference sequence). Trimming shortened V by 3 bases and J by 3 bases, and 9 bases separated the two germline ends. DNA for the CDR3: TGTGCCAGTAGTATTTGGGCCCCCAATCAGCCCCAGCATTTT. It encodes CASSIWAPNQPQHF.

This chain links TRBV4-1 with TRBJ2-7; the D is unclear. With 1 base removed from V and 0 bases from J, the gap between germline ends came to 10 bases. The germline gives CDR1 MGHRA, CDR2 YSYEKL. The CDR3 runs 15 residues. CDR3 amino acids: CASSQVATNSYEQYF. The CDR3 DNA is TGCGCCAGCAGCCAAGTAGCCACCAACTCCTACGAGCAGTACTTC.

This chain connects TRBV20-1 to TRBJ2-3, with 7 nucleotides matching TRBD2. This CDR3 comprises 15 residues. Germline CDR1 reads DFQATT; CDR2 reads SNEGSKA (reference sequence). Trimming at V came to 1 base and at J to 1 base, leaving 5 bases not matched to a gene. This CDR3 reads CSARGGGPGTDTQYF. The CDR3 DNA is TGCAGTGCTAGAGGGGGGGGACCCGGCACAGATACGCAGTATTTT.

The chain carries TRBV9 and TRBJ2-1; unclear D gene. V lost 1 base and J 8 bases, leaving 16 bases between the germline ends. This CDR3 is built from 15 residues. Germline CDR1 SGDLS, CDR2 YYNGEE. CDR3 nucleotide sequence: TGTGCCAGCAGCGTACTCAGTGTCGGTAGGGATGAGCAGTTCTTC. Its protein is CASSVLSVGRDEQFF.

V gene TRBV6-6 combines with J gene TRBJ2-1, with 8 bases matching TRBD2. The germline V gene has CDR1 MNHNY and CDR2 SVGAGI (reference sequence). Trimming cost V 2 bases and J 10 bases; bases outside gene matches: 7. This CDR3 spans 14 amino acids. Here the CDR3 reads CASSYGSGSGEQFF. CDR3 DNA sequence: TGTGCCAGCAGTTACGGGAGCGGGAGCGGAGAGCAGTTCTTC.

The chain carries TRBV4-2 and TRBJ2-7; weak D call: TRBD2 (5 bases). Germline V gives CDR1 LGHNA, CDR2 YNFKEQ. V was shortened by 6 bases and J by 2 bases, with 14 bases between the two germline ends. The CDR3 spans 14 residues. The CDR3 DNA is TGTGCCAGCAGTGAAGCGGACGGCCCCTACGAGCAGTACTTC. This sequence encodes CASSEADGPYEQYF.

The chain combines TRBV20-1 with TRBJ2-5; 9 nucleotides line up with TRBD1. The CDR3 totals 13 residues. After removal of 5 bases from V and 1 base from J, the junction contained 2 bases not matched to a gene. CDR1 and CDR2 from the germline V gene are DFQATT and SNEGSKA (reference sequence). DNA of the CDR3: TGCAGTGCTCGACAGGGGGGCCAAGAGACCCAGTACTTC. This gives the protein CSARQGGQETQYF.

J is TRBJ1-1 and V is TRBV12-3 or TRBV12-4, with TRBD1 identical over 7 bases. The CDR3 loop spans 16 amino acids. V was pared by 5 bases and J by 2 bases, with 11 bases of the junction left unmatched. The CDR3 DNA reads TGTGCCAGCAGTATCCAGACAGGGTTAGGAAACACTGAAGCTTTCTTT. Its protein is CASSIQTGLGNTEAFF.

This chain connects TRBV30 to TRBJ2-1; 15 bases are a match to TRBD2. From germline, CDR1 is GTSNPN and CDR2 SVGIG (reference sequence). The CDR3 consists of 14 residues. Trimming took 8 bases from V and 9 from J; bases not matched to a gene: 8. For the CDR3, the DNA is TGTGCCGGCACTCGGACTAGCGGGGGGGGTGAGCAGTTCTTC. It translates to CAGTRTSGGGEQFF.

The chain is built from TRBV12-3 or TRBV12-4 and TRBJ1-4, with no clear D. V was clipped by 3 bases and J by 4 bases, with 15 bases between them. The CDR3 runs 16 residues. The CDR3 here is CASSFGQSTGNEKLFF. CDR3 coding DNA: TGTGCCAGCAGTTTTGGGCAGTCGACGGGTAATGAAAAACTGTTTTTT.

This chain uses TRBV5-4 with TRBJ2-7; the match to TRBD1 covers 7 bases. This CDR3 spans 14 amino acids. The ends lost 0 bases at V and 6 bases at J; junction bases unmatched: 6. Looked up from germline, CDR1 is SGHNT and CDR2 is YYREEE (reference sequence). The CDR3 region is CASSLEDRVGEQYF. The CDR3 DNA reads TGTGCCAGCAGCTTGGAAGACAGGGTAGGCGAGCAGTACTTC.

This clonotype turned up a few times. The chain combines TRBV29-1 with TRBJ2-7, with D possibly called TRBD1 or TRBD2 (6 bases each). Germline loops: CDR1 SQVTM, CDR2 ANQGSEA. Trimming took off 6 bases at V and 3 bases at J, with 21 bases between the two ends. This CDR3 region has 15 residues. The DNA of the CDR3 is TGCAGCGTCGGGTTTTGGGGGGCAAAGGGCTACGAGCAGTACTTC. Translating gives CSVGFWGAKGYEQYF.

The chain has TRBV4-2 and TRBJ2-5; 7 nucleotides line up with TRBD2. CDR1 LGHNA and CDR2 YNFKEQ come from the germline V gene. The CDR3 runs to 16 residues. J lost 4 bases, V lost 1 base, and 9 bases had no gene match. The CDR3 sequence is CASSQGGVAGAETQYF. CDR3 bases: TGTGCCAGCAGCCAAGGCGGGGTTGCGGGAGCAGAGACCCAGTACTTC.

V gene TRBV5-1 combines with J gene TRBJ2-7; 7 bases align to TRBD1. J gave up 1 base and V 4 bases, and 8 bases lay outside the gene matches. Germline-derived CDR1 and CDR2 are SGHRS and YFSETQ. CDR3 length: 15 amino acids. The CDR3 nucleotides are TGCGCCAGCAGCCGTTCCGGGACAGAATCCTACGAGCAGTACTTC. It codes for CASSRSGTESYEQYF.

This clonotype was observed once. CDR3 DNA: TGCAGTGCTAGAGATTCTAGCGGGAGCCTCAATGAGCAGTTCTTC. Amino acid sequence: CSARDSSGSLNEQFF. This chain uses TRBV20-1 with TRBJ2-1; 10 bases align to TRBD2. CDR1 and CDR2 from the germline V gene are DFQATT and SNEGSKA (reference sequence). There are 15 residues in the CDR3. After removal of 0 bases from V and 6 bases from J, the junction contained 5 bases not matched to a gene.